A single sample is the source of the 14 T cell receptor beta chains below, sequenced in a study of Ad26.COV2.S vaccination and SARS-CoV-2 variants (TCRdb year 2021). The treatment or condition label for this specimen denotes: approximately 18 received Ad26.COV2.S at low or high dose, single or two shots; about 5 received placebo; per-sample allocation not given. Repertoires of vaccine and placebo recipients were sequenced from samples collected on day 63 after the first injection. The library was prepared using the immunoSEQ multiplex PCR assay. TCRdb retrieved this table from immuneACCESS and kept in-frame rearrangements only. Not all clones are present; in checked studies, unresolved V genes account for under half, and no reason is known for the remainder. The sample data list about 440,000 clones, and 80% to 95% of these were observed just once. The top ten hold more than 3.5% of the sample.

The starting material was peripheral blood, obtained in a trial of Ad26.COV2.S vaccine versus placebo. The receptors were sampled from a person aged 18 to 65 who received the Ad26.COV2.S COVID-19 vaccine or a placebo.

This chain uses TRBV19 with TRBJ2-3, with TRBD1 identical over 10 bases. The V and J ends lost 6 bases and 7 bases, in that order; junction bases with no gene match: 13. This CDR3 is built from 16 residues. Germline values: CDR1 LNHDA, CDR2 SQIVND (reference sequence). For the CDR3, the DNA is TGTGCCAGTAGCAAAATTCCGGGACAGGGGATTTATACGCAGTATTTT. Residues: CASSKIPGQGIYTQYF.

The chain carries TRBV2 and TRBJ2-6; TRBD1 aligns across 10 bases. CDR1 and CDR2 from the germline V gene are SNHLY and FYNNEI. CDR3 length equals 16 residues. The ends lost 9 bases at V and 0 bases at J; junction bases unmatched: 5. CDR3 DNA sequence: TGTGCCAGGGGCGGACAGGGGGGCTCTGGGGCCAACGTCCTGACTTTC. This sequence encodes CARGGQGGSGANVLTF. The entire variable domain, with the rest obtained from reference TRBV2 and TRBJ2-6, is as follows: EPEVTQTPSHQVTQMGQEVILRCVPISNHLYFYWYRQILGQKVEFLVSFYNNEISEKSEIFDDQFSVERPDGSNFTLKIRSTKLEDSAMYFCARGGQGGSGANVLTFGAGSRLTVL.

This chain joins TRBV5-6 and TRBJ1-2, with D tentatively TRBD1 (6 bases). The CDR3 loop spans 13 amino acids. The germline V gene has CDR1 SGHDT and CDR2 YYEEEE. V was clipped by 6 bases and J by 4 bases, with 13 bases between them. The DNA of the CDR3 is TGTGCCAGCATTGAAAAGGGGGGCTATGGCTACACCTTC. Protein: CASIEKGGYGYTF.

The V call is TRBV5-1, the J call TRBJ2-7, with 16 bases that match TRBD2. The CDR3 has 16 amino acids. Germline CDR1 is SGHRS and CDR2 is YFSETQ. After removal of 4 bases from V and 4 bases from J, the junction contained 5 bases not matched to a gene. Here the CDR3 reads CASSPGLAGGPYEQYF. As DNA, the CDR3 is TGCGCCAGCAGCCCGGGACTAGCGGGAGGGCCTTACGAGCAGTACTTC.

The chain is built from TRBV28 and TRBJ2-1; no clear D. In germline, CDR1 is MDHEN, CDR2 SYDVKM. The V and J ends lost 1 base and 5 bases respectively, with 9 bases between them. CDR3 length: 14 residues. The CDR3 region has the DNA TGTGCCAGCAGTTTATTAGCAGAGAACAATGAGCAGTTCTTC. It translates to CASSLLAENNEQFF.

The count of this clone is one. The V and J genes are TRBV2 and TRBJ2-1; TRBD2 matches 9 bases. The CDR3 runs to 15 residues. The trim removed 5 bases at V and 5 bases at J, leaving 7 bases unmatched. The germline V gene has CDR1 SNHLY and CDR2 FYNNEI. CDR3 coding DNA: TGTGCCAGCAGTCCGACTAGCGGAAGACACAATGAGCAGTTCTTC. Translation: CASSPTSGRHNEQFF.

This sequence joins TRBV6-6 and TRBJ2-7; no firm D call. Per the germline V gene, CDR1 is MNHNY and CDR2 is SVGAGI (reference sequence). This CDR3 is 14 amino acids long. Trimming cost V 0 bases and J 2 bases, with 8 bases left between them. As DNA, the CDR3 is TGTGCCAGCAGTTACTCGGGCCGACCCTACGAGCAGTACTTC. This gives the protein CASSYSGRPYEQYF.

This sequence joins TRBV28 and TRBJ2-7, with 7 bases matching TRBD1. Germline V gene sequence: CDR1 MDHEN, CDR2 SYDVKM. The length of the CDR3 is 13 residues. The ends lost 6 bases at V and 2 bases at J; junction bases unmatched: 4. CDR3 DNA sequence: TGTGCCAGCAGACACAGGGGCCCCTACGAGCAGTACTTC. Amino acid sequence: CASRHRGPYEQYF.

The chain is built from TRBV5-3 and TRBJ2-6; TRBD2 agrees at 10 bases. TRBV5-3 is an ORF; its function is uncertain. The CDR3 loop spans 17 amino acids. V was clipped by 0 bases and J by 3 bases; unmatched bases: 3. The chain's CDR3 is CARSLAVAGGGANVLTF. The CDR3 DNA reads TGTGCCAGAAGCTTGGCGGTAGCGGGAGGTGGGGCCAACGTCCTGACTTTC.

In regard to this clone: In the same sample, other DNA sequences code for this CDR3. This chain links TRBV6-1 with TRBJ2-7; D is unresolved. The V and J ends lost 3 bases and 4 bases respectively, with 4 bases between them. The germline V gene encodes CDR1 MNHNS and CDR2 SASEGT. This CDR3 is built from 11 residues. CDR3 region: CASSDSYEQYF. CDR3 nucleotide sequence: TGTGCCAGCAGTGACAGTTACGAGCAGTACTTC.

The rearrangement joins TRBV10-3 to TRBJ2-1, with 8 bases lining up with TRBD2. This CDR3 comprises 14 residues. Germline trimming cut 3 bases from V and 7 bases from J; bases unmatched to any gene: 5. In germline, CDR1 is ENHRY, CDR2 SYGVKD. The CDR3 is CAISEIAGLNEQFF. CDR3 DNA sequence: TGTGCCATCAGTGAAATAGCGGGATTGAATGAGCAGTTCTTC.

The chain links TRBV12-5 to TRBJ2-2, with TRBD1 identical over 7 bases. CDR1 is LGHNT, CDR2 FRNRAP, per germline. Losses at the gene ends were 6 bases for V and 1 base for J; bases not matched to a gene: 8. This CDR3 has 16 residues. The CDR3 nucleotides read TGTGCTAGTGGCCTCACCCGGACAGGGAACACCGGGGAGCTGTTTTTT. Translating it yields CASGLTRTGNTGELFF.

The chain employs TRBV28 and TRBJ2-7; 7 bases are a match to TRBD2. The ends lost 3 bases at V and 2 bases at J; junction bases unmatched: 4. This CDR3 contains 14 residues. In germline, CDR1 is MDHEN, CDR2 SYDVKM. CDR3 nucleotide sequence: TGTGCCAGCAGTTTGTGGGGGGGTCCCTACGAGCAGTACTTC. Translating gives CASSLWGGPYEQYF.

This chain uses TRBV3-1 (or the pseudogene TRBV3-2) with TRBJ2-5; 7 bases match TRBD1. This CDR3 spans 17 amino acids. Germline V gene sequence: CDR1 LGHDT, CDR2 YNNKEL (reference sequence). With 1 base clipped from V and 1 base from J, the junction kept 9 bases outside the gene matches. In DNA, the CDR3 is TGTGCCAGCAGCCAAGGTGGGACAGCTGGACCCCAAGAGACCCAGTACTTC. Amino acids: CASSQGGTAGPQETQYF.